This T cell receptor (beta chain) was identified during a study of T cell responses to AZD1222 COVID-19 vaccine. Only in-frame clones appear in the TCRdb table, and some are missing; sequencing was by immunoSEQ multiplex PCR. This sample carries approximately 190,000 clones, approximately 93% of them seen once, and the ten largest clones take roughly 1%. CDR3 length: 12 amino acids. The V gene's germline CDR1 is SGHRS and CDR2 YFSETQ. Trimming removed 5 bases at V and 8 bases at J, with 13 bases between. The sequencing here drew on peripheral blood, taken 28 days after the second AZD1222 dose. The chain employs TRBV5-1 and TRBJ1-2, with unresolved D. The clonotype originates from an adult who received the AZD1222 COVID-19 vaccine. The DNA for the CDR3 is TGCGCCAGCAGTTGGGAGAGTAGAGGCTACACCTTC. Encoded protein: CASSWESRGYTF.